This passage covers 30 T cell receptor beta chains from one sample sequenced in a study of shared clonotypes between healthy human individuals. The assay was immunoSEQ multiplex PCR, and TCRdb's table has in-frame clones only and misses some. The sample consists of about 1.5 million clones, approximately 98% of them appearing once. Sequencing input: naive CD4+ T cells sorted from blood. Subset indicated: CD45RA+ positively selected. The receptors were gathered from a man aged 25-45 years in good health.

The chain combines TRBV2 with TRBJ1-2; D is undetermined. CDR1 and CDR2 (germline): SNHLY, FYNNEI. Trimming took off 6 bases at V and 7 bases at J, with 21 bases between the two ends. This CDR3 is built from 15 residues. The CDR3 protein is CASSPLARVTVGYTF. The CDR3 coding sequence is TGTGCCAGCAGCCCCCTGGCAAGGGTAACGGTTGGCTACACCTTC.

The chain combines TRBV28 with TRBJ2-7, with 10 bases identical to TRBD2. The CDR3 loop spans 16 amino acids. CDR1 is MDHEN and CDR2 is SYDVKM in the germline V gene. V shed 4 bases and J 3 bases; nucleotides not matched to a gene: 9. This CDR3 is CASSSLLAGESYEQYF. CDR3 coding DNA: TGTGCCAGCAGTTCACTTCTAGCGGGGGAAAGCTACGAGCAGTACTTC. The whole variable domain, remainder taken from reference TRBV28 and TRBJ2-7, is DVKVTQSSRYLVKRTGEKVFLECVQDMDHENMFWYRQDPGLGLRLIYFSYDVKMKEKGDIPEGYSVSREKKERFSLILESASTNQTSMYLCASSSLLAGESYEQYFGPGTRLTVT.

The chain uses TRBV28 and TRBJ2-3; 7 bases agree with TRBD2. With V trimmed by 1 base and J by 2 bases, 6 bases remained unmatched. The CDR3 is made up of 16 amino acids. CDR1 and CDR2 (germline): MDHEN, SYDVKM. Here the CDR3 reads CASSLLASGYTDTQYF. CDR3 DNA: TGTGCCAGCAGTTTATTGGCTAGCGGATACACAGATACGCAGTATTTT. The full variable domain, in which reference TRBV28 and TRBJ2-3 provide the parts outside the CDR3, is DVKVTQSSRYLVKRTGEKVFLECVQDMDHENMFWYRQDPGLGLRLIYFSYDVKMKEKGDIPEGYSVSREKKERFSLILESASTNQTSMYLCASSLLASGYTDTQYFGPGTRLTVL.

The chain joins TRBV29-1 to TRBJ2-1; 7 bases match TRBD2. Per germline, CDR1 SQVTM and CDR2 ANQGSEA. V gave up 5 bases and J gave up 4 bases; unmatched junction bases: 11. This CDR3 comprises 15 residues. The CDR3 DNA sequence: TGCAGCGTTCAAGGCGCGCAGCGGGGTTACAATGAGCAGTTCTTC. This gives the protein CSVQGAQRGYNEQFF.

The chain links TRBV9 to TRBJ2-1, with D perhaps TRBD2 (6 bases). CDR3 length equals 17 residues. Germline V gives CDR1 SGDLS, CDR2 YYNGEE. Trimming pared 0 bases from V and 2 bases from J, leaving 15 bases between. In DNA form, the CDR3 reads TGTGCCAGCAGCGTAGCTCTTAGCGGAGGGGCCTACAATGAGCAGTTCTTC. This encodes CASSVALSGGAYNEQFF.

The chain joins TRBV10-3 to TRBJ1-1; D remains unclear. This CDR3 spans 13 amino acids. V was shortened by 3 bases and J by 0 bases, with 5 bases between the two germline ends. From germline, CDR1 is ENHRY and CDR2 SYGVKD. The CDR3 DNA reads as TGTGCCATCAGTGACACCTTGAACACTGAAGCTTTCTTT. Translated, it gives CAISDTLNTEAFF.

V is TRBV23-1 and J is TRBJ2-2; D uncertain. TRBV23-1 is an ORF; its function is uncertain. V was cut by 8 bases and J by 6 bases, with 10 bases left in between. This CDR3 spans 12 amino acids. The DNA of the CDR3 is TGCGCCAGCTCCGATTGGTCCGGGGAGCTGTTTTTT. The encoded protein is CASSDWSGELFF.

CDR3 DNA sequence: TGTGCCAGCAGGCGGGACAGGGGTTACGAGCAGTACTTC. It translates to CASRRDRGYEQYF. The chain recombines TRBV6-5 with TRBJ2-7; 10 positions match TRBD1. CDR3 size: 13 residues. CDR1 is MNHEY and CDR2 is SVGAGI in the germline V gene. The ends lost 6 bases at V and 4 bases at J; junction bases unmatched: 3.

V usage is TRBV15 and J usage is TRBJ1-1, with D unresolved. The CDR3 has 13 amino acids. Germline V gene data show CDR1 as LNHNV and CDR2 as YYDKDF (reference sequence). Trimming shortened V by 3 bases and J by 1 base, and 6 bases separated the two germline ends. CDR3 DNA: TGTGCCACCAGCAGGGAAACGAACACTGAAGCTTTCTTT. This sequence encodes CATSRETNTEAFF.

The chain has TRBV29-1 and TRBJ1-1; 8 positions match TRBD1. V shed 6 bases and J 3 bases; nucleotides not matched to a gene: 12. The CDR3 has 15 residues. The germline V gene encodes CDR1 SQVTM and CDR2 ANQGSEA. CDR3 residues: CSVAPTQGADTEAFF. In DNA form, the CDR3 reads TGCAGCGTGGCACCGACTCAGGGGGCGGACACTGAAGCTTTCTTT. Looking up the rest from reference TRBV29-1 and TRBJ1-1 gives the full variable domain: SAVISQKPSRDICQRGTSLTIQCQVDSQVTMMFWYRQQPGQSLTLIATANQGSEATYESGFVIDKFPISRPNLTFSTLTVSNMSPEDSSIYLCSVAPTQGADTEAFFGQGTRLTVV.

In nucleotides, the CDR3 is TGTGCCAGCAGCCGGCCAGAGAGGTCCTACAATGAGCAGTTCTTC. Translation gives CASSRPERSYNEQFF. V and J are TRBV7-2 and TRBJ2-1; D uncertain. Germline lookup yields CDR1 SGHTA and CDR2 FQGNSA. The CDR3 contains 15 residues. The germline V and J ends were trimmed by 5 bases and 1 base, with 12 bases remaining between them. The whole variable domain, remainder taken from reference TRBV7-2 and TRBJ2-1, is GAGVSQSPSNKVTEKGKDVELRCDPISGHTALYWYRQSLGQGLEFLIYFQGNSAPDKSGLPSDRFSAERTGGSVSTLTIQRTQQEDSAVYLCASSRPERSYNEQFFGPGTRLTVL.

The chain is built from TRBV15 and TRBJ2-2; 9 positions agree with TRBD2. Germline V lookup: CDR1 LNHNV, CDR2 YYDKDF (reference sequence). The CDR3 is made up of 15 amino acids. V was clipped by 0 bases and J by 5 bases; unmatched bases: 1. CDR3 residues: CATSRDLAGTGELFF. CDR3 nucleotides: TGTGCCACCAGCAGAGATCTAGCGGGAACCGGGGAGCTGTTTTTT.

For the CDR3, the DNA is TGTGCCAGCAGCTTAGCCCAGGCGGGTGCCGGGGAGCTGTTTTTT. It yields the protein CASSLAQAGAGELFF. The chain has TRBV11-3 and TRBJ2-2, with D possibly TRBD2 on 5 matching bases. V gave up 1 base and J gave up 6 bases, with 12 bases separating them. Germline V gene sequence: CDR1 SGHNT, CDR2 YENEEA. There are 15 residues in the CDR3. The whole variable domain, remainder taken from reference TRBV11-3 and TRBJ2-2, is EAGVVQSPRYKIIEKKQPVAFWCNPISGHNTLYWYLQNLGQGPELLIRYENEEAVDDSQLPKDRFSAERLKGVDSTLKIQPAELGDSAVYLCASSLAQAGAGELFFGEGSRLTVL.

The rearrangement uses TRBV27 and TRBJ1-2, with 8 nucleotides matching TRBD1. V was pared by 3 bases and J by 4 bases, with 4 bases of the junction left unmatched. Germline V lookup: CDR1 MNHEY, CDR2 SMNVEV (reference sequence). The CDR3 has 14 residues. The CDR3 is CASSFRQGLYGYTF. CDR3 nucleotide sequence: TGTGCCAGCAGTTTCAGACAGGGGCTCTATGGCTACACCTTC.

The chain recombines TRBV9 with TRBJ2-7; 13 bases align to TRBD2. CDR1 is SGDLS and CDR2 is YYNGEE in the germline V gene. This CDR3 is 18 amino acids long. After removal of 5 bases from V and 3 bases from J, the junction contained 14 bases not matched to a gene. The CDR3, as DNA: TGTGCCAGCAGTTTCGGACTAGCGGGGGCCCGAGGCATCTACGAGCAGTACTTC. Translating it yields CASSFGLAGARGIYEQYF.

This rearrangement joins TRBV29-1 to TRBJ2-5, with 7 positions matching TRBD2. The germline V gene has CDR1 SQVTM and CDR2 ANQGSEA. CDR3 length: 15 amino acids. V lost 4 bases and J lost 4; bases outside the gene matches: 12. The CDR3 DNA sequence: TGCAGCGTTGTGGGGGGTAGCGGGTGGAGAGAGACCCAGTACTTC. Translated, it gives CSVVGGSGWRETQYF.

This clone was seen only once. V is TRBV29-1 and J is TRBJ2-5; 8 bases agree with TRBD1. This CDR3 region has 13 residues. V gave up 6 bases and J gave up 3 bases; unmatched junction bases: 6. Looked up from germline, CDR1 is SQVTM and CDR2 is ANQGSEA. The CDR3 reads CSVNQGAKETQYF. The CDR3 nucleotides are TGCAGCGTAAACCAGGGGGCGAAAGAGACCCAGTACTTC.

The chain has TRBV5-1 and TRBJ1-1; a weak D match, TRBD1 (6 bases). Germline CDR1 reads SGHRS; CDR2 reads YFSETQ. The CDR3 is 15 amino acids. V was clipped by 4 bases and J by 1 base, with 14 bases between them. The DNA of the CDR3 is TGCGCCAGCAGCAGGGGGACCCTGGAGAACACTGAAGCTTTCTTT. Translation: CASSRGTLENTEAFF.

The rearrangement joins TRBV5-6 to TRBJ2-1; no firm D call. Trimming shortened V by 2 bases and J by 4 bases, and 10 bases separated the two germline ends. CDR1 is SGHDT and CDR2 is YYEEEE in the germline V gene. The CDR3 extends over 14 amino acids. This CDR3 is CASSFRSSYNEQFF. The DNA for the CDR3 is TGTGCCAGCAGCTTTAGAAGTTCGTACAATGAGCAGTTCTTC.

The chain is built from TRBV18 and TRBJ2-5; 8 nucleotides line up with TRBD1. The V and J ends lost 4 bases and 3 bases, in that order; junction bases with no gene match: 4. This CDR3 region has 14 residues. Germline V gene lookup returns CDR1 KGHSH and CDR2 LQKENI. CDR3 residues: CASSLIQGEETQYF. DNA for the CDR3: TGTGCCAGCTCACTTATACAGGGGGAAGAGACCCAGTACTTC. Drawing the rest from reference TRBV18 and TRBJ2-5, the complete variable domain is NAGVMQNPRHLVRRRGQEARLRCSPMKGHSHVYWYRQLPEEGLKFMVYLQKENIIDESGMPKERFSAEFPKEGPSILRIQQVVRGDSAAYFCASSLIQGEETQYFGPGTRLLVL.

This chain connects TRBV18 to TRBJ2-1, with 7 bases aligning to TRBD2. From germline, CDR1 is KGHSH and CDR2 LQKENI. There are 16 residues in the CDR3. J gave up 9 bases and V 0 bases, and 11 bases lay outside the gene matches. CDR3 bases: TGTGCCAGCTCACCACCGGGGGGGAGGGTCCGGGGTGAGCAGTTCTTC. As protein: CASSPPGGRVRGEQFF.

The genes are TRBV27 and TRBJ2-7, with TRBD2 as a possible D gene (5 bases). V was pared by 8 bases and J by 1 base, with 15 bases between. The germline V gene encodes CDR1 MNHEY and CDR2 SMNVEV (reference sequence). The CDR3 is 14 residues long. The CDR3 sequence is CASRGIAASYEQYF. The CDR3 DNA follows: TGTGCCAGCCGGGGTATAGCTGCTTCCTACGAGCAGTACTTC.

The gene calls are TRBV6-5 and TRBJ2-7; tentatively, D is TRBD2 (6 bases). The V end was cut by 2 bases, the J end by 3 bases, with 11 bases between. Germline assignment: CDR1 MNHEY and CDR2 SVGAGI. This CDR3 spans 14 amino acids. CDR3 amino acids: CASSYERANYEQYF. The DNA for the CDR3 is TGTGCCAGCAGTTACGAGCGGGCTAACTACGAGCAGTACTTC.

The chain links TRBV7-2 to TRBJ1-1; unclear D gene. Germline assignment: CDR1 SGHTA and CDR2 FQGNSA. The CDR3 has 14 residues. V lost 4 bases to trimming and J lost 4 bases, with 13 bases between them. CDR3 region: CASSSQREGTEAFF. CDR3 in DNA: TGTGCCAGCAGCTCCCAGAGGGAGGGCACTGAAGCTTTCTTT.

This chain joins TRBV11-2 and TRBJ1-2, with D unclear. The CDR3 has 15 amino acids. V was clipped by 1 base and J by 4 bases, with 13 bases between them. The V gene's germline CDR1 is SGHAT and CDR2 FQNNGV. The chain's CDR3 is CASSLGEGSLYGYTF. Written as DNA, the CDR3 is TGTGCCAGCAGCTTAGGAGAAGGATCACTCTATGGCTACACCTTC.

The chain has TRBV6-1 and TRBJ2-5, with a weak D call TRBD2 (6 bases). The germline V and J ends were trimmed by 4 bases and 4 bases, with 13 bases remaining between them. There are 14 residues in the CDR3. Looked up from germline, CDR1 is MNHNS and CDR2 is SASEGT. The CDR3 DNA reads TGTGCCAGCAGTGGTGAGATCGGGAGAGAGACCCAGTACTTC. Translated, it gives CASSGEIGRETQYF.

The chain links TRBV5-4 to TRBJ2-7; 7 bases map to TRBD2. Germline CDR1 is SGHNT and CDR2 is YYREEE (reference sequence). Unmatched junction bases numbered 8, after V lost 2 bases and J lost 0 bases. The CDR3 is made up of 16 amino acids. CDR3 in amino acids: CASSFLSSGDSYEQYF. CDR3 DNA: TGTGCCAGCAGCTTCTTATCTAGCGGCGACTCCTACGAGCAGTACTTC.

V usage is TRBV18 and J usage is TRBJ1-5; D remains unclear. This CDR3 has 13 amino acids. V lost 3 bases and J 7 bases, leaving 10 bases between the germline ends. From germline, CDR1 is KGHSH and CDR2 LQKENI. In DNA form, the CDR3 reads TGTGCCAGCTCACCGTCGGTGGGACAGCCCCAGCATTTT. Its protein product is CASSPSVGQPQHF.

The chain has TRBV4-3 and TRBJ1-2, with 7 nucleotides matching TRBD1. Unmatched junction bases numbered 8, after V lost 3 bases and J lost 4 bases. CDR1 LGHNA and CDR2 YSLEER come from the germline V gene. The CDR3 sequence is 15 residues long. The CDR3 DNA sequence: TGCGCCAGCAGCCAGGCAGACAGGGAACTCTATGGCTACACCTTC. Translating it yields CASSQADRELYGYTF.

V gene TRBV18 combines with J gene TRBJ2-1, with 12 bases lining up with TRBD2. Germline V gene sequence: CDR1 KGHSH, CDR2 LQKENI. This CDR3 region has 19 residues. V lost 2 bases and J lost 0; bases outside the gene matches: 8. CDR3 coding DNA: TGTGCCAGCTCACCAAGACTAGCGGGAGCGGGGGGCTCCTACAATGAGCAGTTCTTC. Its protein product is CASSPRLAGAGGSYNEQFF.